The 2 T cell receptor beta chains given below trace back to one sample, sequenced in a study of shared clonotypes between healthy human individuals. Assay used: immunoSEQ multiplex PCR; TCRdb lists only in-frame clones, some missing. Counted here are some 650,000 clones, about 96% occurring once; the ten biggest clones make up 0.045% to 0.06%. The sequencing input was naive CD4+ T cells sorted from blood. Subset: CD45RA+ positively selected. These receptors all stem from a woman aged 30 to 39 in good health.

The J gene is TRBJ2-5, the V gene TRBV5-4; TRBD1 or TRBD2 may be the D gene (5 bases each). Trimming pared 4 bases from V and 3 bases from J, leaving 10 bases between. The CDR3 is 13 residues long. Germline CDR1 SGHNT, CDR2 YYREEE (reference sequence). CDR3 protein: CASSPGTEETQYF. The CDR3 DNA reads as TGTGCCAGCAGCCCCGGGACGGAAGAGACCCAGTACTTC.

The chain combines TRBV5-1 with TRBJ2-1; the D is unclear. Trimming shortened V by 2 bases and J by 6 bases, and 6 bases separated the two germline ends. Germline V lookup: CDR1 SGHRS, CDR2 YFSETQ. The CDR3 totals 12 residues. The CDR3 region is CASSFLFNEQFF. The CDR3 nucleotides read TGCGCCAGCAGCTTCTTGTTCAATGAGCAGTTCTTC.